This T cell receptor beta chain was identified during a study of PD-L1 blockade in urothelial cancer. Regarding time point: pretreatment peripheral blood. Per patient, between 1 and 8 samples were collected at pretreatment and on-treatment time points. Some clones are missing from TCRdb's copy, which holds only in-frame ones; the method was immunoSEQ multiplex PCR. In the table there are about 56,000 clones, 85% of which are singletons. This clone turned up a few times. The sequenced sample was PBMCs, obtained around atezolizumab (anti-PD-L1) treatment. This clonotype was obtained from a man between 65 and 85 years old with urothelial cancer.

Here the CDR3 reads CASSSRATGGLDTGELFF. Here the CDR3 DNA reads TGTGCCAGCAGCAGCCGGGCGACAGGGGGCTTGGACACCGGGGAGCTGTTTTTT. This rearrangement joins TRBV21-1 to TRBJ2-2; the DNA was not compared with TRBD1, the D call given in the table. TRBV21-1 is a known pseudogene. The CDR3 runs to 18 residues.